The following is a T cell receptor (beta chain) sequence with its context. Its antigen is not identified. Germline V gives CDR1 MGHRA, CDR2 YSYEKL. Germline trimming cut 4 bases from V and 6 bases from J; bases unmatched to any gene: 5. CDR3 size: 13 residues. This entry is derived from a study of T cell responses to AZD1222 COVID-19 vaccine. Study background: Whether given at about 4 or about 12 weeks, second doses were pooled. Study-level findings and limits: Females outnumbered males among donors, who were mostly white British; clonal diversity was possibly underestimated.

Repertoires were generated with immunoSEQ multiplex PCR, while TCRdb's copy carries only in-frame clones and drops some. The table records some 120,000 clones, roughly 92% of them present only once. The origin of this receptor is an adult in good health. The chain couples TRBV4-1 to TRBJ1-2, with 7 positions matching TRBD1. The sequencing here drew on peripheral blood, taken on day 0 of AZD1222 vaccination. DNA for the CDR3: TGCGCCAGCAGCCCGAGACAGGGCCATGGCTACACCTTC. Translating it yields CASSPRQGHGYTF.